This is a list of T cell receptor beta chains from one sample in a study of patients and donors after allogeneic stem cell transplantation. TCRdb reprocessed the RT-PCR reads with MiXCR, giving one entry per CDR3 protein. The data hold approximately 200,000 distinct CDR3 sequences, with 35% to 45% observed a single time. The sequenced material came from blood, either unsorted or a sorted T cell fraction (not recorded which). The receptors shown here come from a human donor who was either an allogeneic HSCT recipient or a stem cell or donor lymphocyte infusion donor (not recorded which). It is not recorded whose cells these are; they may come from a transplant donor. Both conserved end residues are part of each CDR3. The D gene is left open where the match is weak. Where a row states a size, it is once, few, many or the class of an expanded clone; other rows omit it.

>TRBV30|few|TRBJ1-2|-
TGTGCCTGGAGGGGAATGGACGGCTACACCTTC
CAWRGMDGYTF
>TRBV12-3/TRBV12-4|-|TRBJ1-5|-
TGTGCCAGCAGTTTGAGAGGAGTTAAGGGGAAGGGACAGCCCCAGCATTTT
CASSLRGVKGKGQPQHF
>TRBV10-3|-|TRBJ1-5|-
TGTGCCATCAGTGGCCCGGACAGCAATCAGCCCCAGCATTTT
CAISGPDSNQPQHF
>TRBV15|once|TRBJ2-7|-
TGTGCCACCAGCAGCCGGGGATCCGACCTCTCTCGCGAGCAGTACTTC
CATSSRGSDLSREQYF
>TRBV6-5|-|TRBJ1-5|-
TGTGCCAGCAGTTACTCGAGGGGGCAGCCCCAGCATTTT
CASSYSRGQPQHF
>TRBV15|few|TRBJ1-6|-
TGTGCCACCAGCAGAGAGAAAGGAGGGCTCAGCTCCTATAATTCACCCCTCCACTTT
CATSREKGGLSSYNSPLHF
>TRBV6-6|-|TRBJ1-3|-
TGTGCCAGCACTCCAAAGTTCTCCTCTGGAAACACCATATATTTT
CASTPKFSSGNTIYF
>TRBV20-1|-|TRBJ2-1|TRBD2
TGCAGTGCTAGAGACCTAGCGGGTTTACCTCCCTTGAATGAGCAGTTCTTC
CSARDLAGLPPLNEQFF
>TRBV20-1|few|TRBJ1-6|-
TGCAGTGGGTTAGACAGGCATAATTCACCCCTCCACTTT
CSGLDRHNSPLHF
>TRBV4-2|few|TRBJ1-3|-
TGTGCCAGCAGCCAAGCATCCACATCTGGAAACACCATATATTTT
CASSQASTSGNTIYF
>TRBV9|-|TRBJ2-7|TRBD1
TGTGCCAGCAGCCCACACCGCGGACAGGGATCCTACGAGCAGTACTTC
CASSPHRGQGSYEQYF
>TRBV5-6|-|TRBJ2-1|-
TGTGCCAGCAGCGGGGCTTCCTACAATGAGCAGTTCTTC
CASSGASYNEQFF
>TRBV15|-|TRBJ1-1|TRBD1
TGTGCCACCAGCAGGGCAGGGGGGACAAACACTGAAGCTTTCTTT
CATSRAGGTNTEAFF
>TRBV12-3/TRBV12-4|-|TRBJ1-6|-
TGTGCCAGCAGCCCGGACAGCCTTAATTCACCCCTCCACTTT
CASSPDSLNSPLHF
>TRBV4-1|few|TRBJ1-1|TRBD1
TGCGCCAGCAGCCAAGGTCGGGTCGAGGTAGCAGGGGGGAACACTGAAGCTTTCTTT
CASSQGRVEVAGGNTEAFF
>TRBV12-3/TRBV12-4|-|TRBJ2-3|-
TGTGCCAGCAGTTCCGCGAGGAGCACAGATACGCAGTATTTT
CASSSARSTDTQYF
>TRBV11-2|once|TRBJ1-1|-
TGTGCCAGCAGCTCCGACGGACCCGCGGGGACGGCTTTCTTT
CASSSDGPAGTAFF
>TRBV5-1|few|TRBJ1-3|-
TGCGCCAGCAGCTTGGGGGATGGAAACACCATATATTTT
CASSLGDGNTIYF
>TRBV12-3/TRBV12-4|-|TRBJ2-5|-
TGTGCCAGCAGTGTAGGGATGAGCCAGTACTTC
CASSVGMSQYF
>TRBV14|-|TRBJ1-1|-
TGTGCCAGCAGCCAAGTTCCGACTGCCAACCCGAACACTGAAGCTTTCTTT
CASSQVPTANPNTEAFF
>TRBV29-1|-|TRBJ2-7|TRBD1
TGCAGCGCCGGGACAGGGATGGGCGAGCAGTACTTC
CSAGTGMGEQYF
>TRBV5-5|-|TRBJ2-7|TRBD1
TGTGCCAGCAGACGACAGGGGTACGAGCAGTACTTC
CASRRQGYEQYF
>TRBV12-3/TRBV12-4|-|TRBJ2-3|-
TGTGCCAGCAGTCGGGTGGGACCCGGGGCAGATACGCAGTATTTT
CASSRVGPGADTQYF
>TRBV5-1|-|TRBJ1-1|-
TGCGCCAGCAGCTTTAAAGGAGGGGTCACTGAAGCTTTCTTT
CASSFKGGVTEAFF
>TRBV28|few|TRBJ1-5|-
TGTGCCAGCAGTTTTGGACCAGACCAGCCCCAGCATTTT
CASSFGPDQPQHF
>TRBV2|few|TRBJ1-6|TRBD1
TGTGCCAGCGGGGGACAGGGGGGTAATTCACCCCTCCACTTT
CASGGQGGNSPLHF
>TRBV7-9|few|TRBJ1-2|-
TGTGCCAGCAGCCAGGTCAGATTCTATGGCTACACCTTC
CASSQVRFYGYTF
>TRBV12-3/TRBV12-4|-|TRBJ1-1|-
TGTGCCAGCACTCCGCTAGGCATCGGAACTGAAGCTTTCTTT
CASTPLGIGTEAFF
>TRBV30|few|TRBJ1-5|TRBD1
TGTGCCTGGGACAGGGGCGATCAGCCCCAGCATTTT
CAWDRGDQPQHF
>TRBV27|few|TRBJ1-2|TRBD1
TGTGCCAGCAACGCAGGGGGCAACTATGGCTACACCTTC
CASNAGGNYGYTF
>TRBV4-1|-|TRBJ2-4|TRBD2
TGCGCCAGCAGCCAAGAAGGACTAGCGGGGGGCTTTTTTCTAGCCAAAAACATTCAGTACTTC
CASSQEGLAGGFFLAKNIQYF
>TRBV10-3|-|TRBJ2-3|TRBD1
TGTGCCATCAGCACTGGGACAGGGAGGGGCCCAGATACGCAGTATTTT
CAISTGTGRGPDTQYF
>TRBV12-3/TRBV12-4|-|TRBJ2-1|-
TGTGCCAGCAGAAAAGGGGGATATGAGCAGTTCTTC
CASRKGGYEQFF
>TRBV20-1|-|TRBJ2-7|TRBD1
TGCAGTGCTAGAAGACAGGGGGGCACCTACGAGCAGTACTTC
CSARRQGGTYEQYF
>TRBV7-8|-|TRBJ2-5|TRBD1
TGTGCCAGCAGCTTAGCGTTAAGGGGGCTGGAGACCCAGTACTTC
CASSLALRGLETQYF
>TRBV10-3|-|TRBJ2-3|TRBD2
TGTGCCATCAGTGAGTCCGGGGGAGGGGATACGCAGTATTTT
CAISESGGGDTQYF
>TRBV4-2|-|TRBJ2-7|TRBD2
TGTGCCAGCAGCCAAGTGGCTAGCGGCTACTCCTACGAGCAGTACTTC
CASSQVASGYSYEQYF
>TRBV11-1|-|TRBJ2-4|TRBD2
TGTGCCAGCAGCTCGGACGTCGGGGGGTACATTCAGTACTTC
CASSSDVGGYIQYF
>TRBV4-3|-|TRBJ2-7|-
TGCGCCAGCAGCCCAAGGGGGGGCAGGGCCTCCTACGAGCAGTACTTC
CASSPRGGRASYEQYF
>TRBV12-3/TRBV12-4|-|TRBJ1-3|-
TGTGCCAGCAGTTTAGGGCAGGGGACCAGCTCTGGAAACACCATATATTTT
CASSLGQGTSSGNTIYF
>TRBV5-1|-|TRBJ2-5|-
TGCGCCAGCAGTTCACAGAAAGAGACCCAGTACTTC
CASSSQKETQYF
>TRBV12-3/TRBV12-4|-|TRBJ1-4|TRBD1
TGTGCCAGCAGATCTACGACAGGGGTACATGAAAAACTGTTTTTT
CASRSTTGVHEKLFF
>TRBV4-1|-|TRBJ2-5|TRBD2
TGCGCCAGCAGCCCTGGACTAGCCTCCCAAGAGACCCAGTACTTC
CASSPGLASQETQYF
>TRBV11-2|-|TRBJ2-1|TRBD2
TGTGCCAGCAGCGCCCGACTAGCGGGGGGGCTTGGTGAGCAGTTCTTC
CASSARLAGGLGEQFF
>TRBV6-5|few|TRBJ1-5|-
TGTGCCAGCAGTTACTCGGGCGGGGGCAATCAGCCCCAGCATTTT
CASSYSGGGNQPQHF
>TRBV28|-|TRBJ2-1|TRBD1
TGTGCCAGCAGTCTAAGCTACAGGGGGCAATACAATGAGCAGTTCTTC
CASSLSYRGQYNEQFF
>TRBV28|-|TRBJ2-7|-
TGTGCCAGCAGCTCGGACGAGCAGTACTTC
CASSSDEQYF
>TRBV7-2|-|TRBJ1-5|-
TGTGCCAGCTCCGTTAGGGGGGGCAATCAGCCCCAGCATTTT
CASSVRGGNQPQHF
>TRBV12-3/TRBV12-4|few|TRBJ1-1|-
TGTGCCAGCAGACTCTCGGACAGCAACACTGAAGCTTTCTTT
CASRLSDSNTEAFF
>TRBV9|once|TRBJ2-7|-
TGTGCCAGCAGCGTAGCGCCGTGGGGGAATTACTACGAGCAGTACTTC
CASSVAPWGNYYEQYF
>TRBV6-2/TRBV6-3|-|TRBJ2-1|-
TGTGCCAGCAGTCGGAGGGATGAGCAGTTCTTC
CASSRRDEQFF
>TRBV3-1|-|TRBJ2-7|TRBD1
TGTGCCAGCAGCCAAAGGGACAGGCGGACCTACGAGCAGTACTTC
CASSQRDRRTYEQYF
>TRBV4-2|-|TRBJ1-5|-
TGTGCCAGCAGCCAGGGAGGACGGAGCAATCAGCCCCAGCATTTT
CASSQGGRSNQPQHF
>TRBV15|many|TRBJ1-2|TRBD1
TGTGCCACCAGCAGAGACCTTCACAGGGGGCAAGGCTACACCTTC
CATSRDLHRGQGYTF